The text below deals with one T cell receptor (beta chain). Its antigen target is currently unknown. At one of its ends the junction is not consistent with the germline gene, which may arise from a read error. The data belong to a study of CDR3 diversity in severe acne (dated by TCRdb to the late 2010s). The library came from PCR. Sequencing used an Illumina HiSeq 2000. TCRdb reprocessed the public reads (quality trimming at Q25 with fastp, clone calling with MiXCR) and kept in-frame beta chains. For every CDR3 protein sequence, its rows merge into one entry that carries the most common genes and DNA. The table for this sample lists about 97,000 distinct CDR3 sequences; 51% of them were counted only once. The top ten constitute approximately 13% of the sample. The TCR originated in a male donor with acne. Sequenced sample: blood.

The bases read TGTGCCTCGATGGAGACAGGTAGAGGCACTAAAGCTTTCTTT. This yields the protein CASMETGRGTKAFF. The chain links TRBV10-3 with TRBJ1-1, with a weak D call of TRBD1 (6 bases match). The CDR3 sequence holds 14 residues, the cysteine and phenylalanine included. Of all the DNA, just the CDR3 is kept, 42 bases in frame from base 1. The germline V gene encodes CDR1 ENHRY and CDR2 SYGVKD.